This entry lists 32 T cell receptor beta chains sequenced from one sample in a study of CD4 T cells in lung cancer. Only in-frame clones appear in the TCRdb table, and some are missing; sequencing was by immunoSEQ multiplex PCR. This repertoire shows over 8,000 clones, around two thirds found once; its top ten account for 15%. From the same resection, lung tissue at least 3 cm from the malignant lesion was taken. The source material was normal lung tissue taken away from the tumor. The receptors were gathered from a man aged 55 to 70 with non-small cell lung cancer.

The J gene is TRBJ1-3, the V gene TRBV13; 7 bases map to TRBD1. J lost 4 bases, V lost 5 bases, and 14 bases had no gene match. The CDR3 has 17 amino acids. Per germline, CDR1 PRHDT and CDR2 FYEKMQ (reference sequence). CDR3 nucleotide sequence: TGTGCCAGCAGCGATATACGCGGCCAGGGGGTAGGAAACACCATATATTTT. Protein: CASSDIRGQGVGNTIYF.

The rearrangement joins TRBV20-1 to TRBJ2-1, with D unclear. Trimming took 7 bases from V and 4 from J, leaving 8 bases between them. CDR1 DFQATT and CDR2 SNEGSKA come from the germline V gene (reference sequence). The CDR3 contains 11 residues. Here the CDR3 DNA reads TGCAGTGTTGAGAATTACAATGAGCAGTTCTTC. As protein: CSVENYNEQFF.

The chain links TRBV6-4 to TRBJ2-3, with D hard to call. V was trimmed by 5 bases and J by 2 bases, leaving 11 bases between them. Germline CDR1 reads MRHNA; CDR2 reads SNTAGT. The CDR3 consists of 14 residues. CDR3 amino acids: CASSRTAYTDTQYF. The DNA of the CDR3 is TGTGCCAGCAGTCGAACAGCTTACACAGATACGCAGTATTTT.

The chain links TRBV5-6 to TRBJ2-1, with unresolved D. This CDR3 spans 14 amino acids. The ends were cut back, 3 bases at V and 0 bases at J, with 7 bases in the middle. Germline V CDR1 and CDR2: SGHDT, YYEEEE. CDR3 loop: CASSYRSSYNEQFF. The CDR3, as DNA: TGTGCCAGCAGCTATCGTAGCTCCTACAATGAGCAGTTCTTC. The full variable domain, in which reference TRBV5-6 and TRBJ2-1 provide the parts outside the CDR3, is DAGVTQSPTHLIKTRGQQVTLRCSPKSGHDTVSWYQQALGQGPQFIFQYYEEEERQRGNFPDRFSGHQFPNYSSELNVNALLLGDSALYLCASSYRSSYNEQFFGPGTRLTVL.

This clone has only a few counts. The rearrangement joins TRBV10-1 to TRBJ1-1; D remains unclear. Looked up from germline, CDR1 is WNHNN and CDR2 is SYGVQD (reference sequence). This CDR3 has 13 amino acids. Trimming stripped 2 bases from V and 5 bases from J, with 9 bases between. CDR3 protein: CASSETGRTEAFF. The CDR3 DNA reads TGCGCCAGCAGTGAGACGGGGAGGACTGAAGCTTTCTTT.

The chain recombines TRBV6-5 with TRBJ1-2; D is uncertain. V lost 6 bases to trimming and J lost 7 bases, with 12 bases between them. CDR1 is MNHEY, CDR2 SVGAGI, per germline. The CDR3 runs 12 residues. CDR3 in amino acids: CASRIPSGGYTF. DNA for the CDR3: TGTGCCAGCAGAATTCCCTCGGGTGGCTACACCTTC.

About this clone: The junction differs from germline at one of its ends, possibly a read error. The V gene is TRBV7-7, the J gene TRBJ2-7; maybe TRBD1 (5 bases). The germline V gene encodes CDR1 SSHAT and CDR2 FNYEAQ (reference sequence). CDR3 length equals 14 residues. CDR3 in DNA: TGTGCTAGCAGCCTACAGCAGGGATCCCACGAGCAGTACTTC. Amino acid sequence: CASSLQQGSHEQYF.

This clone was picked up a small number of times. This chain connects TRBV6-5 to TRBJ2-7; 7 bases map to TRBD1. The CDR3 is 14 amino acids. J gave up 2 bases and V 10 bases, and 11 bases lay outside the gene matches. Germline CDR1 reads MNHEY; CDR2 reads SVGAGI. The CDR3 loop reads CATARQGSTYEQYF. As DNA, the CDR3 is TGTGCCACCGCCCGACAGGGTTCAACCTACGAGCAGTACTTC.

The chain carries TRBV6-5 and TRBJ2-3, with TRBD2 matching 7 bases. The V gene's germline CDR1 is MNHEY and CDR2 SVGAGI. V lost 10 bases to trimming and J lost 4 bases; unmatched junction nucleotides: 11. The CDR3 is 14 amino acids. The CDR3 spells CATLSVRGADTQYF. In DNA, the CDR3 is TGTGCCACTCTTAGCGTTCGGGGGGCAGATACGCAGTATTTT.

V gene TRBV19 combines with J gene TRBJ1-1, with 7 bases lining up with TRBD1. The CDR3 extends over 15 amino acids. Looked up from germline, CDR1 is LNHDA and CDR2 is SQIVND (reference sequence). V shed 3 bases and J 5 bases; nucleotides not matched to a gene: 9. Here the CDR3 DNA reads TGTGCCAGTAGTATGGGGGACAGTAGGATAACTGAAGCTTTCTTT. It translates to CASSMGDSRITEAFF.

In nucleotides, the CDR3 is TGTGCCAGCAGCCAAGAAGGGGGGACAGGGGGCCCCGCCCGAGCTTTCTTT. Protein: CASSQEGGTGGPARAFF. This chain uses TRBV4-2 with TRBJ1-1; 12 bases agree with TRBD1. This CDR3 has 17 residues. Germline values: CDR1 LGHNA, CDR2 YNFKEQ. V was clipped by 0 bases and J by 10 bases; unmatched bases: 12.

A few counts support this clone. The chain is built from TRBV29-1 and TRBJ2-3, with 7 nucleotides matching TRBD2. The CDR3 is made up of 12 amino acids. V was clipped by 6 bases and J by 3 bases; unmatched bases: 3. CDR1 and CDR2 from the germline V gene are SQVTM and ANQGSEA. CDR3 coding DNA: TGCAGCGTGGGGGGGTTGACAGATACGCAGTATTTT. Translating it yields CSVGGLTDTQYF.

The rearrangement links TRBV9 to TRBJ2-1; 11 positions match TRBD2. The CDR3 is made up of 16 amino acids. V lost 0 bases and J lost 3; bases outside the gene matches: 2. Looked up from germline, CDR1 is SGDLS and CDR2 is YYNGEE. The CDR3 nucleotides read TGTGCCAGCAGCGTAGCTGGGACTAGCGGCTACAATGAGCAGTTCTTC. Translation gives CASSVAGTSGYNEQFF.

This chain joins TRBV7-2 and TRBJ2-1, with 14 bases that match TRBD2. The CDR3 is 17 amino acids. Germline-derived CDR1 and CDR2 are SGHTA and FQGNSA. V lost 2 bases, J lost 8 bases, and 8 bases stayed unmatched. The DNA of the CDR3 is TGTGCCAGCAGCTTACAAGCGGGACTAGCGGGAGTGGATGAGCAGTTCTTC. As protein: CASSLQAGLAGVDEQFF.

CDR3 in DNA: TGTGCCAGCAGTGGACAGTTCTATGGCTACACCTTC. Its translation: CASSGQFYGYTF. The chain joins TRBV28 to TRBJ1-2; tentatively, D is TRBD1 (6 bases). The CDR3 length is 12 residues. Trimming shortened V by 5 bases and J by 4 bases, and 8 bases separated the two germline ends. Germline CDR1 and CDR2: MDHEN and SYDVKM.

The CDR3 sequence: CASSYVSSGSTDTQYF. The DNA of the CDR3 is TGTGCCAGCAGCTACGTATCTAGCGGTAGCACAGATACGCAGTATTTT. V gene TRBV11-2 combines with J gene TRBJ2-3; 7 bases fit TRBD2. Per germline, CDR1 SGHAT and CDR2 FQNNGV. Trimming took 4 bases from V and 0 from J; bases not matched to a gene: 7. This CDR3 region has 16 residues. The full variable domain, with the rest looked up from reference TRBV11-2 and TRBJ2-3, is EAGVAQSPRYKIIEKRQSVAFWCNPISGHATLYWYQQILGQGPKLLIQFQNNGVVDDSQLPKDRFSAERLKGVDSTLKIQPAKLEDSAVYLCASSYVSSGSTDTQYFGPGTRLTVL.

This sequence joins TRBV18 and TRBJ1-4; 7 positions match TRBD1. Germline V lookup: CDR1 KGHSH, CDR2 LQKENI. V lost 3 bases and J lost 8; bases outside the gene matches: 9. This CDR3 is built from 15 residues. This chain's CDR3 is CASSPNRDSGEKLFF. The DNA of the CDR3 is TGTGCCAGCTCACCTAACCGGGACAGCGGGGAAAAACTGTTTTTT.

The chain combines TRBV6-1 with TRBJ1-4, with D unresolved. The CDR3 is 14 amino acids. V was shortened by 4 bases and J by 0 bases, with 6 bases between the two germline ends. CDR1 and CDR2 (germline): MNHNS, SASEGT. The CDR3 DNA reads TGTGCCAGCAGTGGTCAGACAACTAATGAAAAACTGTTTTTT. This encodes CASSGQTTNEKLFF.

The rearrangement links TRBV2 to TRBJ2-3; a weak D match, TRBD2 (5 bases). Per the germline V gene, CDR1 is SNHLY and CDR2 is FYNNEI. The CDR3 has 14 residues. Trimming pared 6 bases from V and 5 bases from J, leaving 15 bases between. The CDR3 coding sequence is TGTGCCAGCAGGTACAGAGTACTAGGAGATACGCAGTATTTT. This sequence encodes CASRYRVLGDTQYF.

The chain combines TRBV4-1 with TRBJ2-2; 8 bases map to TRBD1. Germline V CDR1 and CDR2: MGHRA, YSYEKL. V was pared by 6 bases and J by 5 bases, with 8 bases of the junction left unmatched. The CDR3 extends over 15 amino acids. CDR3 sequence: CASRRDRGRTGELFF. The CDR3 DNA follows: TGCGCCAGCAGACGAGACAGGGGAAGGACCGGGGAGCTGTTTTTT.

The V call is TRBV2, the J call TRBJ2-7; the match to TRBD2 covers 11 bases. Per germline, CDR1 SNHLY and CDR2 FYNNEI. CDR3 length equals 16 residues. V gave up 4 bases and J gave up 7 bases; unmatched junction bases: 12. The CDR3 sequence: CASSVASGRLQREQYF. The CDR3 DNA reads as TGTGCCAGCAGTGTCGCTAGCGGGAGGTTACAGAGAGAGCAGTACTTC.

The CDR3 region has the DNA TGTGCCAGCAGCTATGGGACAGTCTCTGGAAACACCATATATTTT. It translates to CASSYGTVSGNTIYF. V gene TRBV5-8 combines with J gene TRBJ1-3, with TRBD1 identical over 7 bases. The CDR3 totals 15 residues. Germline loops: CDR1 SGHTS, CDR2 YDEGEE. Losses at the gene ends were 3 bases for V and 0 bases for J; bases not matched to a gene: 3.

The rearrangement joins TRBV6-5 to TRBJ2-2; 7 bases agree with TRBD2. The CDR3 is 14 residues long. The J segment lost 5 bases and the V segment lost 11 bases, leaving 11 bases of the junction unmatched. From germline, CDR1 is MNHEY and CDR2 SVGAGI. In DNA, the CDR3 is TGTGCCGGACGACTAGCCCCAGAAACCGGGGAGCTGTTTTTT. This encodes CAGRLAPETGELFF.

This clone was picked up a small number of times. This sequence joins TRBV2 and TRBJ2-1; TRBD2 matches 7 bases. The CDR3 runs 15 residues. V gave up 1 base and J gave up 4 bases; unmatched junction bases: 4. In germline, CDR1 is SNHLY, CDR2 FYNNEI. CDR3 DNA sequence: TGTGCCAGCAGTGAAGGAGGGAGGGGTTACAATGAGCAGTTCTTC. This sequence encodes CASSEGGRGYNEQFF.

The rearrangement uses TRBV4-2 and TRBJ2-1; 8 bases are a match to TRBD2. From germline, CDR1 is LGHNA and CDR2 YNFKEQ. Losses at the gene ends were 0 bases for V and 9 bases for J; bases not matched to a gene: 10. The CDR3 is 16 residues long. CDR3 sequence reads: CASSQEGGDGRGEQFF. The CDR3, as DNA: TGTGCCAGCAGCCAAGAGGGGGGGGACGGGAGGGGTGAGCAGTTCTTC.

The gene calls are TRBV18 and TRBJ1-5, with D perhaps TRBD1 (6 bases). The germline gives CDR1 KGHSH, CDR2 LQKENI. The CDR3 totals 15 residues. The ends were cut back, 3 bases at V and 7 bases at J, with 16 bases in the middle. The CDR3 is CASSPTQGEGQPQHF. DNA for the CDR3: TGTGCCAGCTCACCTACACAGGGAGAAGGACAGCCCCAGCATTTT.

The chain joins TRBV7-3 to TRBJ2-7; 7 nucleotides align to TRBD2. The germline gives CDR1 SGHTA, CDR2 FQGTGA. V lost 2 bases to trimming and J lost 5 bases; unmatched junction nucleotides: 9. The CDR3 has 15 amino acids. The DNA of the CDR3 is TGTGCCAGCAGCTTACTAGCGGCTGGTAGGGACGAGCAGTACGTC. Encoded protein: CASSLLAAGRDEQYV.

V gene TRBV27 combines with J gene TRBJ1-2; 7 nucleotides agree with TRBD1. The CDR3 consists of 14 residues. Germline CDR1 and CDR2: MNHEY and SMNVEV (reference sequence). V was pared by 6 bases and J by 4 bases, with 8 bases of the junction left unmatched. CDR3 amino acids: CASRPQGDGYGYTF. As DNA, the CDR3 is TGTGCCAGCAGGCCTCAGGGGGACGGCTATGGCTACACCTTC.

The chain is built from TRBV5-5 and TRBJ1-1, with a tentative D call TRBD1 (6 bases). V lost 0 bases, J lost 8 bases, and 20 bases lay in between. The length of the CDR3 is 16 residues. Germline V gives CDR1 SGHKS, CDR2 YYEKEE (reference sequence). CDR3 sequence reads: CASSLAGNQQGMEAFF. The CDR3 DNA follows: TGTGCCAGCAGCTTGGCGGGGAACCAACAGGGAATGGAAGCTTTCTTT.

Points on this clone: This sample includes further DNA sequences coding for the same CDR3. The chain carries TRBV5-6 and TRBJ1-1, with D perhaps TRBD1 (5 bases). V was trimmed by 0 bases and J by 2 bases, leaving 8 bases between them. Germline V gene data show CDR1 as SGHDT and CDR2 as YYEEEE. CDR3 size: 14 residues. CDR3 protein: CASSLGQINTEAFF. The CDR3 DNA is TGTGCCAGCAGCTTGGGACAGATTAACACTGAAGCTTTCTTT.

This clone was seen only a few times. The chain combines TRBV27 with TRBJ2-7; D perhaps matches TRBD2 (6 bases). CDR3 length: 15 residues. Germline V gene lookup returns CDR1 MNHEY and CDR2 SMNVEV (reference sequence). V lost 8 bases and J 0 bases, leaving 17 bases between the germline ends. CDR3 region: CASGPVGGSSYEQYF. The DNA for the CDR3 is TGTGCCAGCGGTCCGGTCGGGGGAAGCTCCTACGAGCAGTACTTC.

The chain combines TRBV11-1 with TRBJ1-5; D not certain. Per the germline V gene, CDR1 is SGHAT and CDR2 is FQDESV (reference sequence). The V gene lost 2 bases and the J gene lost 1 base, with 6 bases spanning the gap. This CDR3 region has 14 residues. The CDR3 bases are TGTGCCAGCAGCTTAATGGGCAGCAATCAGCCCCAGCATTTT. It encodes CASSLMGSNQPQHF.